Given below is one TCR beta chain in context. Its antigen is not identified. The germline V gene has CDR1 SQVTM and CDR2 ANQGSEA. This CDR3 is 13 amino acids long. Trimming stripped 4 bases from V and 5 bases from J, with 14 bases between. This entry comes from a study of CD8 T cells in Susac syndrome. Findings and limits, study-wide: The study conceded that relatively few individuals underwent its TCR sequencing and HLA analysis.

Sequencing of TCR beta was undertaken in CD8+ and CD4+ T cells derived from blood. Relapsing-remitting disease, either stable or active, was present in the multiple sclerosis controls, who were treatment-naive patients. Reverse transcription of about 0.45 to 1 ug RNA was performed with random hexamers. By means of immunoSEQ multiplex PCR, TCR beta CDR3 spanning 54 Vbeta and 13 Jbeta underwent amplification. One entry per CDR3 protein results from TCRdb running MiXCR on the immunoSEQ multiplex PCR reads. The repertoire consists of hundreds of thousands of distinct CDR3 sequences, with just under 95% occurring once and the leading ten covering 0.07% to 0.09%.

Sequenced material: CD4+ T cells from PBMCs. The chain is built from TRBV29-1 and TRBJ2-5; D is ambiguous. The receptor's source is a human donor with multiple sclerosis. The CDR3 DNA sequence: TGCAGCGTTGGTGGAATCGGGTCGGAGACCCAGTACTTC. Encoded protein: CSVGGIGSETQYF.